The 31 T cell receptor beta chains in this list originate from one sample, sequenced in a study of blood T cell repertoires in COVID-19. Sequenced by immunoSEQ multiplex PCR; TCRdb stores in-frame clones only, minus some. Of approximately 410,000 clones in the sample, 80% to 90% were seen once. Source material: peripheral blood. Every receptor here comes from a woman aged 25 to 45 with active or convalescent COVID-19.

The chain recombines TRBV11-2 with TRBJ2-1, with 9 bases that match TRBD2. Trimming at V came to 6 bases and at J to 0 bases, leaving 6 bases not matched to a gene. The CDR3 covers 16 residues. Germline V gene lookup returns CDR1 SGHAT and CDR2 FQNNGV. In DNA form, the CDR3 reads TGTGCCAGCAGGGCGGGGGGGCCGGGCTCCTACAATGAGCAGTTCTTC. This encodes CASRAGGPGSYNEQFF.

This clone was detected once. The CDR3 region has the DNA TGTGCCAGCAGCGTAGTGACAGGAGATGAAGCTTTCTTT. Translation gives CASSVVTGDEAFF. This sequence joins TRBV9 and TRBJ1-1, with D possibly matching TRBD1 (6 bases). The germline V and J ends were trimmed by 0 bases and 7 bases, with 10 bases remaining between them. The CDR3 spans 13 residues. In germline, CDR1 is SGDLS, CDR2 YYNGEE. The variable domain in full, completed from reference TRBV9 and TRBJ1-1, reads DSGVTQTPKHLITATGQRVTLRCSPRSGDLSVYWYQQSLDQGLQFLIQYYNGEERAKGNILERFSAQQFPDLHSELNLSSLELGDSALYFCASSVVTGDEAFFGQGTRLTVV.

This clone was found once. The chain joins TRBV3-1 (or the pseudogene TRBV3-2) to TRBJ2-5; perhaps TRBD1 as D (6 bases). The ends were cut back, 4 bases at V and 2 bases at J, with 17 bases in the middle. CDR3 size: 16 residues. Germline V CDR1 and CDR2: LGHDT, YNNKEL (reference sequence). CDR3: CASSPAGTKNQETQYF. CDR3 coding DNA: TGTGCCAGCAGCCCGGCCGGGACAAAGAATCAAGAGACCCAGTACTTC.

This chain joins TRBV2 and TRBJ2-5; 7 nucleotides agree with TRBD1. Germline V lookup: CDR1 SNHLY, CDR2 FYNNEI. V was clipped by 6 bases and J by 5 bases; unmatched bases: 9. The CDR3 covers 14 residues. The CDR3 DNA follows: TGTGCCAGCAGCGGGGAAGGGGGCGAGGAGACCCAGTACTTC. Translating gives CASSGEGGEETQYF.

This chain uses TRBV11-2 with TRBJ2-1; D possibly corresponds to TRBD2 (6 bases). Germline assignment: CDR1 SGHAT and CDR2 FQNNGV. Trimming stripped 3 bases from V and 6 bases from J, with 9 bases between. The CDR3 has 13 residues. CDR3 coding DNA: TGTGCCAGCAGCTTTGGAGGGAGCAATGAGCAGTTCTTC. It encodes CASSFGGSNEQFF.

The gene calls are TRBV19 and TRBJ1-1; 11 bases line up with TRBD1. The CDR3 contains 17 residues. Trimming at V came to 9 bases and at J to 4 bases, leaving 16 bases not matched to a gene. Germline CDR1 is LNHDA and CDR2 is SQIVND (reference sequence). CDR3 coding DNA: TGTGCCAGAAAAACTGGACAGGGGGCTTGGAATGGCACTGAAGCTTTCTTT. Protein: CARKTGQGAWNGTEAFF.

The chain has TRBV30 and TRBJ2-5, with D possibly matching TRBD1 (5 bases). In germline, CDR1 is GTSNPN, CDR2 SVGIG (reference sequence). V lost 0 bases to trimming and J lost 2 bases, with 7 bases between them. The CDR3 spans 13 residues. CDR3 region: CAWSVQVQETQYF. CDR3 nucleotide sequence: TGTGCCTGGAGTGTACAGGTTCAAGAGACCCAGTACTTC.

In its sample, this clone was seen once. This chain joins TRBV6-5 and TRBJ2-3; D is perhaps TRBD2 (5 bases). The CDR3 is 12 residues long. Germline CDR1 and CDR2: MNHEY and SVGAGI. With 4 bases removed from V and 4 bases from J, the gap between germline ends came to 6 bases. CDR3 in amino acids: CASSFSADTQYF. The CDR3 DNA reads as TGTGCCAGCAGTTTTAGCGCAGATACGCAGTATTTT.

This rearrangement joins TRBV20-1 to TRBJ1-5; weak D call: TRBD1 (5 bases). The CDR3 runs to 10 residues. The germline V gene has CDR1 DFQATT and CDR2 SNEGSKA (reference sequence). V lost 6 bases and J 5 bases, leaving 5 bases between the germline ends. For the CDR3, the DNA is TGCAGTGCAGGGGATCAGCCCCAGCATTTT. Translation: CSAGDQPQHF.

This clone was detected once. The chain joins TRBV24-1 to TRBJ1-3, with a tentative D call TRBD1 (5 bases). The CDR3 is made up of 18 amino acids. Trimming removed 4 bases from V and 4 bases from J, with 22 bases in between. Germline-derived CDR1 and CDR2 are KGHDR and SFDVKD. The CDR3 reads CATSDPTWEVREGNTIYF. For the CDR3, the DNA is TGTGCCACCAGTGACCCCACGTGGGAGGTCAGGGAGGGAAACACCATATATTTT.

This chain links TRBV19 with TRBJ2-1, with D perhaps TRBD2 (6 bases). The CDR3 spans 18 residues. V lost 3 bases and J lost 3, with 21 bases in between. The germline V gene has CDR1 LNHDA and CDR2 SQIVND (reference sequence). CDR3 amino acids: CASSIQGSEGYGYNEQFF. The DNA of the CDR3 is TGTGCCAGTAGTATTCAAGGTTCGGAGGGCTATGGCTACAATGAGCAGTTCTTC.

The chain has TRBV29-1 and TRBJ2-7; no firm D call. CDR3 size: 13 residues. Germline V gene data show CDR1 as SQVTM and CDR2 as ANQGSEA. Trimming took off 3 bases at V and 0 bases at J, with 9 bases between the two ends. CDR3 loop: CSVETEHSYEQYF. CDR3 in DNA: TGCAGCGTTGAGACGGAGCACTCCTACGAGCAGTACTTC.

The rearrangement uses TRBV23-1 and TRBJ1-5, with D maybe TRBD1 (6 bases). TRBV23-1 is recorded as an ORF, its role being uncertain. CDR3 size: 15 residues. Trimming left V 2 bases short and J 0 bases short, with 8 bases between. The CDR3 loop is CASSQKGGSNQPQHF. The CDR3, as DNA: TGCGCCAGCAGTCAAAAAGGGGGTAGCAATCAGCCCCAGCATTTT.

The genes are TRBV12-5 and TRBJ2-6; tentative D call: TRBD1 (6 bases). This CDR3 has 15 amino acids. V gave up 10 bases and J gave up 3 bases, with 16 bases separating them. Germline V gives CDR1 LGHNT, CDR2 FRNRAP. The CDR3 reads CAIYLRDNGANVLTF. The CDR3 nucleotides are TGTGCTATTTACCTCCGGGACAATGGGGCCAACGTCCTGACTTTC.

V is TRBV19 and J is TRBJ2-1, with 15 bases lining up with TRBD2. Trimming took 0 bases from V and 10 from J; bases not matched to a gene: 1. Per germline, CDR1 LNHDA and CDR2 SQIVND (reference sequence). This CDR3 has 15 residues. The CDR3 bases are TGTGCCAGTAGTATAGACGGGACTAGCGGGAGGGAGCAGTTCTTC. Protein product: CASSIDGTSGREQFF.

This sequence joins TRBV5-1 and TRBJ1-2; tentative D call: TRBD1 (5 bases). Trimming removed 0 bases from V and 4 bases from J, with 16 bases in between. Germline V gives CDR1 SGHRS, CDR2 YFSETQ. This CDR3 has 16 amino acids. The CDR3 nucleotides read TGCGCCAGCAGCTTGGCCCCCAGGGAAGACATCTATGGCTACACCTTC. Translated: CASSLAPREDIYGYTF.

In this sample, this clone turned up once. V usage is TRBV5-4 and J usage is TRBJ1-1, with D perhaps TRBD1 (6 bases). V lost 0 bases and J 1 base, leaving 16 bases between the germline ends. The CDR3 loop spans 17 amino acids. Germline CDR1 reads SGHNT; CDR2 reads YYREEE (reference sequence). The DNA of the CDR3 is TGTGCCAGCAGCTTGGTCGGGGGGGCGCCTAGGAACACTGAAGCTTTCTTT. The encoded protein is CASSLVGGAPRNTEAFF.

The chain employs TRBV11-2 and TRBJ2-3; tentative D call: TRBD1 (6 bases). The CDR3 is 11 amino acids. V dropped 5 bases and J dropped 11 bases, with 11 bases sitting between them. CDR1 is SGHAT, CDR2 FQNNGV, per germline. The CDR3 here is CASSPEGQQYF. CDR3 sequence (DNA): TGTGCCAGCAGCCCTGAGGGACAGCAGTATTTT.

As for this clone: Germline and junction disagree at one end, which may indicate a read error. The chain recombines TRBV6-5 with TRBJ2-1, with TRBD2 as a possible D gene (7 bases). Germline V lookup: CDR1 MNHEY, CDR2 SVGAGI. The CDR3 is made up of 15 amino acids. The CDR3 reads CASSYSGGLYDEQFF. The CDR3, as DNA: TGTGCCAGCAGTTACTCGGGGGGGCTCTACGATGAGCAGTTCTTC.

V is TRBV5-1 and J is TRBJ2-3; 8 positions agree with TRBD2. V shed 0 bases, J shed 2 bases, and the junction held 8 bases outside the gene matches. Per the germline V gene, CDR1 is SGHRS and CDR2 is YFSETQ. The CDR3 consists of 17 residues. CDR3 sequence reads: CASSLGELAGPTDTQYF. CDR3 bases: TGCGCCAGCAGCTTGGGTGAATTAGCGGGACCCACAGATACGCAGTATTTT.

This chain joins TRBV4-2 and TRBJ1-2, with D possibly being TRBD1 (5 bases). The CDR3 loop spans 17 amino acids. V shed 1 base and J shed 7 bases, with 22 bases lying between them. In germline, CDR1 is LGHNA, CDR2 YNFKEQ. The CDR3 nucleotides read TGTGCCAGCAGCCAAGTGGGCGGGGACCGTCTTCGGGCTGGCTACACCTTC. Its protein product is CASSQVGGDRLRAGYTF.

This rearrangement joins TRBV6-4 to TRBJ1-1; TRBD1 matches at 9 bases. This CDR3 has 17 residues. In germline, CDR1 is MRHNA, CDR2 SNTAGT. Germline trimming cut 3 bases from V and 5 bases from J; bases unmatched to any gene: 13. CDR3 loop: CASSEYPGTGRRTEAFF. CDR3 bases: TGTGCCAGCAGTGAATACCCCGGGACAGGGAGACGAACTGAAGCTTTCTTT.

V gene TRBV15 combines with J gene TRBJ1-4; the match to TRBD1 covers 7 bases. The germline V gene has CDR1 LNHNV and CDR2 YYDKDF (reference sequence). Trimming took 6 bases from V and 2 from J; bases not matched to a gene: 3. The CDR3 runs to 14 residues. The CDR3 here is CATRTGETNEKLFF. The CDR3, as DNA: TGTGCCACCAGAACAGGGGAGACTAATGAAAAACTGTTTTTT. The full variable domain, with the rest looked up from reference TRBV15 and TRBJ1-4, is DAMVIQNPRYQVTQFGKPVTLSCSQTLNHNVMYWYQQKSSQAPKLLFHYYDKDFNNEADTPDNFQSRRPNTSFCFLDIRSPGLGDTAMYLCATRTGETNEKLFFGSGTQLSVL.

The chain recombines TRBV10-2 with TRBJ2-7; D unclear. CDR3 length: 12 residues. V was shortened by 3 bases and J by 2 bases, with 5 bases between the two germline ends. CDR1 and CDR2 from the germline V gene are WSHSY and SAAADI. CDR3 DNA sequence: TGCGCCAGCAGTGATGGAGCCTACGAGCAGTACTTC. Translated, it gives CASSDGAYEQYF.

V gene TRBV5-1 combines with J gene TRBJ2-2; 7 bases agree with TRBD2. The CDR3 runs to 17 residues. The V gene end was trimmed by 4 bases and the J gene end by 0 bases; junction bases not matched to a gene: 9. Germline CDR1 is SGHRS and CDR2 is YFSETQ. CDR3 protein: CASSLRLGGANTGELFF. The CDR3 DNA reads TGCGCCAGCAGCCTACGCCTGGGGGGGGCGAACACCGGGGAGCTGTTTTTT.

The chain couples TRBV9 to TRBJ2-3; D may be TRBD2 (5 bases). This CDR3 is built from 12 residues. The germline V gene has CDR1 SGDLS and CDR2 YYNGEE. Trimming removed 0 bases at V and 9 bases at J, with 8 bases between. The chain's CDR3 is CASSVGLATQYF. CDR3 sequence (DNA): TGTGCCAGCAGCGTAGGGCTAGCAACGCAGTATTTT.

The CDR3 loop reads CASSLIQGDYGYTF. The CDR3 DNA follows: TGCGCCAGCAGCTTAATACAGGGGGACTATGGCTACACCTTC. The V call is TRBV5-1, the J call TRBJ1-2, with 8 bases aligning to TRBD1. Germline V lookup: CDR1 SGHRS, CDR2 YFSETQ. The CDR3 loop spans 14 amino acids. Trimming at V came to 2 bases and at J to 3 bases, leaving 3 bases not matched to a gene.

The chain recombines TRBV11-2 with TRBJ2-7; 15 bases align to TRBD2. V lost 5 bases and J lost 6; bases outside the gene matches: 8. Germline V gives CDR1 SGHAT, CDR2 FQNNGV. This CDR3 has 16 residues. The CDR3 sequence is CASSPGLAGGRGEQYF. CDR3 nucleotides: TGTGCCAGCAGCCCCGGACTAGCGGGAGGGCGCGGCGAGCAGTACTTC. Variable domain in full (rest from reference TRBV11-2 and TRBJ2-7): EAGVAQSPRYKIIEKRQSVAFWCNPISGHATLYWYQQILGQGPKLLIQFQNNGVVDDSQLPKDRFSAERLKGVDSTLKIQPAKLEDSAVYLCASSPGLAGGRGEQYFGPGTRLTVT.

The rearrangement joins TRBV27 to TRBJ2-5; 13 bases line up with TRBD2. Germline V CDR1 and CDR2: MNHEY, SMNVEV (reference sequence). There are 16 residues in the CDR3. J was trimmed by 4 bases and V by 5 bases; bases with no gene match: 7. The CDR3, as DNA: TGTGCCAGCAGTCGGACTAGCGGGGGTGTATTAGAGACCCAGTACTTC. Translated, it gives CASSRTSGGVLETQYF.

This chain uses TRBV5-4 with TRBJ2-2, with 8 positions matching TRBD1. CDR3 size: 16 residues. V gave up 4 bases and J gave up 0 bases; unmatched junction bases: 5. Germline V gives CDR1 SGHNT, CDR2 YYREEE (reference sequence). CDR3 nucleotides: TGTGCCAGCAGCGACAACAGGGGGGCGAACACCGGGGAGCTGTTTTTT. As protein: CASSDNRGANTGELFF.

The chain recombines TRBV10-2 with TRBJ2-5; D unclear. This CDR3 has 11 residues. Germline V gives CDR1 WSHSY, CDR2 SAAADI. Trimming stripped 8 bases from V and 2 bases from J, with 6 bases between. CDR3 in amino acids: CASARQETQYF. The CDR3 DNA is TGCGCCAGCGCGAGGCAAGAGACCCAGTACTTC.